This T cell receptor beta chain derives from a study of long-term antiretroviral therapy in people with HIV. The study's findings and limits: With ART, diversity went up but was still lower than in transplant donor controls. HIV repertoires spanned narrower CDR3 length ranges than controls.

Researchers secured at least one pre-ART and at least two post-ART PBMC samples from each donor. At the survey level, the v3.0 immunoSEQ assay was run. Assay: immunoSEQ multiplex PCR; the TCRdb copy retains only in-frame clones and omits some. This sample carries tens of thousands of clones, about 77% of them seen once, and the ten largest clones take around 4.8%. The CDR3 covers 17 residues. Germline-derived CDR1 and CDR2 are SEHNR and FQNEAQ (reference sequence). Trimming removed 5 bases from V and 3 bases from J, with 19 bases in between. A remark on this clone: The antigen remains undetermined.

The V and J genes are TRBV7-9 and TRBJ2-2, with no clear D. This specimen consisted of unsorted PBMCs, obtained 0.5 years after starting antiretroviral therapy. This TCR was recovered from a woman in her thirties or forties with HIV. CDR3 residues: CASSQLPGLPHTGELFF. For the CDR3, the DNA is TGTGCCAGCAGCCAGCTACCAGGATTACCCCACACCGGGGAGCTGTTTTTT.